The following is a TCR beta chain sequence with its context. This specimen comes from a study of T cell changes during pregnancy in multiple sclerosis. Trimming at V came to 5 bases and at J to 4 bases, leaving 4 bases not matched to a gene. This CDR3 contains 15 residues. Germline V gives CDR1 SGHRS, CDR2 YFSETQ. Produced via immunoSEQ multiplex PCR; TCRdb's table is partial and in-frame only. The table has 40,000 to 50,000 clones, approximately 95% seen once. The sample here was CD4+ T cells from peripheral blood mononuclear cells, taken in the first trimester of pregnancy. The J gene is TRBJ2-1, the V gene TRBV5-1; TRBD2 matches at 12 bases. The origin of this receptor is a female donor with multiple sclerosis, enrolled in a pregnancy study. Written as DNA, the CDR3 is TGCGCCAGCAGGACTAGCGGGGGCTCGTACAATGAGCAGTTCTTC. Translated, it gives CASRTSGGSYNEQFF.